Below, 15 T cell receptor beta chains from the same sample are listed, as sequenced in a study of CD8+ T cells in alopecia areata. TCR sequencing used cDNA made by reverse transcription of extracted RNA. Sequencing was performed with immunoSEQ multiplex PCR; in TCRdb, only in-frame clones are kept and a portion is missing. The sample has about 130,000 clones, approximately 58% seen once. This specimen was CD4+ T cells sorted from blood, taken at week 0. Receptors originate from a human donor with alopecia areata.

V is TRBV7-3 and J is TRBJ2-4, with D tentatively TRBD1 or TRBD2 (5 bases each). The CDR3 is made up of 14 amino acids. Germline V gene sequence: CDR1 SGHTA, CDR2 FQGTGA. Deletions cut 2 bases from V and 8 bases from J, with 13 bases between. CDR3 loop: CASSLPRGVHIQYF. DNA for the CDR3: TGTGCCAGCAGCTTACCGCGAGGGGTACACATTCAGTACTTC.

The rearrangement links TRBV6-4 to TRBJ2-6; D is undetermined. This CDR3 is built from 16 residues. Germline V gene data show CDR1 as MRHNA and CDR2 as SNTAGT. The CDR3 DNA sequence: TGTCCCGAGCATGGAACAAACTGCTCTGGGGCCAACGTCCTGACTTTC. It translates to CPEHGTNCSGANVLTF.

The chain has TRBV7-9 and TRBJ2-5, with 7 bases matching TRBD1. The trim removed 2 bases at V and 5 bases at J, leaving 8 bases unmatched. Germline V gene data show CDR1 as SEHNR and CDR2 as FQNEAQ (reference sequence). This CDR3 is 15 amino acids long. CDR3 amino acids: CASSLTQGLGETQYF. The DNA of the CDR3 is TGTGCCAGCAGCTTAACACAGGGGTTAGGGGAGACCCAGTACTTC.

V usage is TRBV5-1 and J usage is TRBJ2-1; D unresolved. This CDR3 contains 14 residues. V lost 1 base and J 7 bases, leaving 12 bases between the germline ends. Per germline, CDR1 SGHRS and CDR2 YFSETQ. The CDR3 DNA follows: TGCGCCAGCAGCTTGCCTAGGGCAGAAAATGAGCAGTTCTTC. Its protein product is CASSLPRAENEQFF.

The chain carries TRBV9 and TRBJ2-2; 7 nucleotides agree with TRBD1. CDR1 is SGDLS and CDR2 is YYNGEE in the germline V gene. The CDR3 totals 18 residues. The V segment lost 3 bases and the J segment 5 bases; nucleotides outside the gene matches: 16. The CDR3 sequence: CASSAKTRDSQWTGELFF. In DNA, the CDR3 is TGTGCCAGCAGCGCTAAGACCCGGGACAGCCAGTGGACCGGGGAGCTGTTTTTT. Combining the CDR3 with reference TRBV9 and TRBJ2-2 gives the whole variable domain DSGVTQTPKHLITATGQRVTLRCSPRSGDLSVYWYQQSLDQGLQFLIQYYNGEERAKGNILERFSAQQFPDLHSELNLSSLELGDSALYFCASSAKTRDSQWTGELFFGEGSRLTVL.

This clone was recorded a few times. The V gene is TRBV29-1, the J gene TRBJ1-1; no definite D call. Per the germline V gene, CDR1 is SQVTM and CDR2 is ANQGSEA. Trimming removed 5 bases from V and 3 bases from J, with 13 bases in between. This CDR3 comprises 13 residues. CDR3 amino acids: CSVSPKGHTEAFF. CDR3 coding DNA: TGCAGCGTTAGCCCCAAAGGGCACACTGAAGCTTTCTTT.

The chain uses TRBV5-1 and TRBJ1-5; perhaps TRBD1 as D (5 bases). CDR3 length: 14 residues. The ends were cut back, 2 bases at V and 3 bases at J, with 9 bases in the middle. Germline V gene lookup returns CDR1 SGHRS and CDR2 YFSETQ. Written as DNA, the CDR3 is TGCGCCAGCAGCTTAGGCGGGGCCAATCAGCCCCAGCATTTT. This translates into CASSLGGANQPQHF. Combining the CDR3 with reference TRBV5-1 and TRBJ1-5 gives the whole variable domain KAGVTQTPRYLIKTRGQQVTLSCSPISGHRSVSWYQQTPGQGLQFLFEYFSETQRNKGNFPGRFSGRQFSNSRSEMNVSTLELGDSALYLCASSLGGANQPQHFGDGTRLSIL.

Only one count was recorded for this clone. The chain employs TRBV29-1 and TRBJ2-7; D is possibly TRBD1 (6 bases). Trimming took off 4 bases at V and 2 bases at J, with 6 bases between the two ends. This CDR3 comprises 11 residues. CDR1 is SQVTM and CDR2 is ANQGSEA in the germline V gene. CDR3 amino acids: CSVGQAYEQYF. The CDR3 DNA reads as TGCAGCGTTGGACAGGCCTACGAGCAGTACTTC.

V gene TRBV5-1 combines with J gene TRBJ2-2; 13 bases line up with TRBD2. The CDR3 spans 17 residues. The ends lost 3 bases at V and 3 bases at J; junction bases unmatched: 5. Germline CDR1 and CDR2: SGHRS and YFSETQ. As DNA, the CDR3 is TGCGCCAGCAGCTCAGGGACTAGCGGGAAGGACACCGGGGAGCTGTTTTTT. As protein: CASSSGTSGKDTGELFF. Full variable domain (rest looked up from reference TRBV5-1 and TRBJ2-2): KAGVTQTPRYLIKTRGQQVTLSCSPISGHRSVSWYQQTPGQGLQFLFEYFSETQRNKGNFPGRFSGRQFSNSRSEMNVSTLELGDSALYLCASSSGTSGKDTGELFFGEGSRLTVL.

The chain couples TRBV30 to TRBJ1-2; no reliable D call. Deletions cut 3 bases from V and 8 bases from J, with 13 bases between. The V gene's germline CDR1 is GTSNPN and CDR2 SVGIG (reference sequence). The CDR3 totals 12 residues. DNA for the CDR3: TGTGCCTGGAGCGGGCCCTTGTGGGGCTACACCTTC. It encodes CAWSGPLWGYTF.

This clone has only a few counts. In nucleotides, the CDR3 is TGCGCCAGCAGCTTGGAGGAGTATGGGACCCAGTACTTC. It is translated as CASSLEEYGTQYF. The chain has TRBV5-1 and TRBJ2-5; D uncertain. The germline V and J ends were trimmed by 0 bases and 7 bases, with 10 bases remaining between them. Germline CDR1 is SGHRS and CDR2 is YFSETQ. The CDR3 is made up of 13 amino acids.

This chain uses TRBV9 with TRBJ1-1; 8 bases agree with TRBD1. Germline CDR1 is SGDLS and CDR2 is YYNGEE. The CDR3 loop spans 15 amino acids. V lost 3 bases, J lost 11 bases, and 15 bases stayed unmatched. Here the CDR3 reads CASSAGLKDRERAFF. Here the CDR3 DNA reads TGTGCCAGCAGCGCCGGCCTAAAGGACAGGGAGAGGGCTTTCTTT.

The V and J genes are TRBV7-9 and TRBJ2-7; the match to TRBD1 covers 12 bases. The CDR3 consists of 16 residues. V lost 5 bases, J lost 3 bases, and 8 bases stayed unmatched. In germline, CDR1 is SEHNR, CDR2 FQNEAQ (reference sequence). CDR3: CASSSRDRGRYYEQYF. CDR3 sequence (DNA): TGTGCCAGCAGCAGCCGGGACAGGGGGCGCTACTACGAGCAGTACTTC.

With regard to this clone: Other nucleotide sequences in the sample specify the same CDR3. V and J are TRBV19 and TRBJ1-5; the D is unclear. The CDR3 has 13 amino acids. Germline V gene data show CDR1 as LNHDA and CDR2 as SQIVND (reference sequence). V lost 1 base, J lost 5 bases, and 6 bases lay in between. The CDR3 here is CASSIGRDQPQHF. Written as DNA, the CDR3 is TGTGCCAGTAGTATAGGAAGGGATCAGCCCCAGCATTTT.

The chain carries TRBV10-3 and TRBJ2-7; D could derive from TRBD1 or TRBD2 (5 bases each). CDR1 and CDR2 (germline): ENHRY, SYGVKD. The V gene lost 8 bases and the J gene lost 6 bases, with 20 bases spanning the gap. The CDR3 covers 14 residues. The CDR3, as DNA: TGTGCCATCCAGCCCCTCTTCGGGGCGGGCGAGCAGTACTTC. As protein: CAIQPLFGAGEQYF.